What follows describes a single T cell receptor beta chain. Its target is unknown. This specimen comes from a study of T cells in Graves' hyperthyroidism and ophthalmopathy. Findings of the study overall: Blood shared most expanded thyroid clonotypes above 0.001. In simple terms, a model built on 13 V-J features told ophthalmopathy apart from stable hyperthyroidism.

CDR3 length equals 14 residues. V lost 0 bases, J lost 8 bases, and 13 bases lay in between. The V gene's germline CDR1 is KGHSH and CDR2 LQKENI. Amplification of TCR beta CDR3 regions used RNA as the template. First-round RT-PCR of the TCR CDR3 relied on the HTBI primer set. Using its own MiXCR run on the multiplex PCR reads, TCRdb lists one record per CDR3 protein. Among a few hundred thousand distinct CDR3 sequences listed, around 16% were seen once. Researchers barred patients who had uncontrolled infection, other autoimmune disease, pregnancy or lactation. Out of approximately 9.9 ml of fresh peripheral blood came the PBMCs.

The source is a woman in her twenties or thirties with Graves' hyperthyroidism. V is TRBV18 and J is TRBJ1-2; D unclear. Sequenced input: blood. The CDR3 spells CASSPPSRAVGYTF. CDR3 DNA: TGTGCCAGCTCACCACCGAGTCGGGCGGTCGGCTACACCTTC.